This TCR beta chain was found in a study of cytomegalovirus exposure and HLA in healthy donors. This CDR3 has 17 residues. The germline CDR1 and CDR2 sequences are ENHRY and SYGVKD. The V segment lost 5 bases and the J segment 3 bases; nucleotides outside the gene matches: 12. The study's findings and limits: Overall, roughly 170 TCR beta chains were annotated as cytomegalovirus-associated. Through in vitro validation, three CMV-associated chains were shown to be specific for CMV antigens. It was found in a later analysis that first-cohort TCR clusters tended to co-occur in the 120 validation repertoires.

Repertoires were generated with immunoSEQ multiplex PCR, while TCRdb's copy carries only in-frame clones and drops some. Counted here are around 73,000 clones, around nine tenths occurring once; the ten biggest clones make up about 4.1%. In regard to this clone: Its matching antigen is unknown.

The TCR sequence derives from a woman in her late teens or twenties in good health and CMV-seropositive. The rearrangement links TRBV10-3 to TRBJ2-3; TRBD2 matches at 9 bases. The specimen sequenced was PBMCs. The DNA of the CDR3 is TGTGCCATCAGTAACTCCGTTGCTAGCGGGGTTACAGATACGCAGTATTTT. Translation: CAISNSVASGVTDTQYF.